This entry concerns a single T cell receptor (beta chain). The antigen is not known. Distinct nucleotide sequences in the sample also encode this CDR3. This entry belongs to a study of shared clonotypes between healthy human individuals. The study, taken as a whole, reports: The low donor count limited represented genetic and exposure-history diversity.

How the authors handled the data: ImmunoSEQ output held junction-only sequences without quality scores, so filtering differed. TCRdb's copy holds only in-frame clones and misses some; the assay was immunoSEQ multiplex PCR. That table furnishes V, J and clone size, whereas the DNA furnished D and trimming. The sample shows over 1.5 million clones, around 98% of them seen only once. CDR3 length equals 11 residues. Germline values: CDR1 GTSNPN, CDR2 SVGIG (reference sequence). V was clipped by 3 bases and J by 4 bases, with 4 bases between them. The TCR was taken from a man aged 25-45 years in good health. This chain joins TRBV30 and TRBJ1-3, with D hard to call. The sample taken for sequencing was naive CD4+ T cells sorted from blood. Subset here: CD45RA+ positively selected. In nucleotides, the CDR3 is TGTGCCTGGAGAGGGGGAAACACCATATATTTT. This translates into CAWRGGNTIYF.